This TCR beta chain came from a study of CD8 T cells in ankylosing spondylitis. A single record per CDR3 protein comes from TCRdb applying MiXCR to the 5' RACE reads. The profile shows a few hundred thousand distinct CDR3 sequences, more than 20% of them singletons. The CDR3 consists of 16 residues. Trimming removed 5 bases from V and 2 bases from J; junction bases left unmatched: 9. Worth noting for this clonotype: What it binds is not known.

The study, taken as a whole, reports: It was reported that disease-linked clones were significantly enriched in matched ankylosing spondylitis synovial fluid. Within ankylosing spondylitis blood, a TCR beta motif made up of eight or nine highly homologous variants appeared to be characteristic. Disease-linked clones were found to be CD8+ and relatively rare in peripheral blood.

The sample comprised blood, either unsorted or a sorted T cell fraction (not recorded which). The clonotype was recovered from a male donor with ankylosing spondylitis. The chain combines TRBV12-3 or TRBV12-4 with TRBJ1-3, with TRBD1 matching 7 bases. The CDR3 protein is CASSLGTVGTGNTIYF. CDR3 in DNA: TGTGCCAGCAGTCTTGGGACAGTCGGTACTGGAAACACCATATATTTT.